A single TCR beta chain is shown here with its context. V lost 0 bases to trimming and J lost 3 bases, with 12 bases between them. This CDR3 has 16 amino acids. The germline gives CDR1 LGHDT, CDR2 YNNKEL (reference sequence). The sample belongs to a study of blood T cell repertoires in COVID-19. Whole-study context: Two negative PCRs, clearance, or symptom resolution had been documented for recovered Cohort 3 donors. PBMCs, B-cell-depleted T cells, or T cells were the source of the cDNA or gDNA that made up the material.

As originally analysed: Counts of nucleated cells, estimated from reference gene primer amplification, were obtained. Profiling relied on immunoSEQ multiplex PCR, and the TCRdb table lists in-frame clones only, not all of them. V and J calls and clone size are given by that table; D and trimming were obtained from the DNA. This sample has around 200,000 clones, with 85% to 90% found just once. What was sequenced was PBMCs or T cells enriched from blood (not recorded which). V gene TRBV3-1 (or the pseudogene TRBV3-2) combines with J gene TRBJ1-3, with no clear D. The sequence came from a woman aged 45-65 years in a cohort exposed to, infected with or recovered from COVID-19 (not recorded which). The DNA for the CDR3 is TGTGCCAGCAGCCAAGATCCGGGAAGGATTGGAAACACCATATATTTT. Residues: CASSQDPGRIGNTIYF.